This T cell receptor (beta chain) came from a study of Ad26.COV2.S vaccination and SARS-CoV-2 variants. On the study more broadly: Recipients of Ad26.COV2.S got it intramuscularly, once or twice 56 days apart.

A word on this clone: Its antigen is still unknown.

Germline V gives CDR1 MRHNA, CDR2 SNTAGT. Trimming cost V 0 bases and J 0 bases; bases outside gene matches: 14. This CDR3 has 21 amino acids. Treatment given: about 20 received Ad26.COV2.S at low or high dose, single or two shots; about five received placebo; per-sample allocation not given. Sampling took place 63 days after the first vaccine or placebo injection. Study-level findings and limits: Vaccinees showed greater spike-specific TCR breadth than placebo recipients. Analytic work on TCR breadth and depth might have understated the full extent of total T cell responses. Recipients of either vaccine or placebo displayed similar breadth of non-spike TCRs.

Assay used: immunoSEQ multiplex PCR; TCRdb lists only in-frame clones, some missing. The sample consists of 440,000 or so clones, 90% of them appearing once. The chain has TRBV6-4 and TRBJ2-1; 10 bases map to TRBD2. The sequence came from a person between 18 and 59 years old who received the Ad26.COV2.S COVID-19 vaccine or a placebo. The sequencing here drew on peripheral blood, taken in a trial of Ad26.COV2.S vaccine versus placebo. The CDR3 protein is CASSDSFVPFSGRISYNEQFF. CDR3 DNA: TGTGCCAGCAGTGACTCGTTCGTCCCCTTTAGCGGGAGGATCTCCTACAATGAGCAGTTCTTC.